A selection of T cell receptor beta chains follows, all from one sample in a study of CD8+ T cells in alopecia areata. This table comes from immunoSEQ multiplex PCR, and its TCRdb copy is limited to in-frame clones, with some not included. The sample includes about 42,000 clones, about three fifths of them seen just once. Sequencing used CD8+ T cells sorted from blood, obtained at week 4, from a patient treated with tofacitinib. The receptors come from a human donor with alopecia areata. The CDR3 runs from the conserved cysteine through the conserved F or W. Each record gives: J gene, V gene, clone size, D gene, CDR3 protein, CDR3 DNA. D genes are given only for firm matches. A row's size may be missing; if present it is once, few, many or a size class.

j_gene: TRBJ2-6; v_gene: TRBV11-1; abundance: .; d_gene: .; CDR3aa: CASSWNPSSGANVLTF; CDR3nt: TGTGCCAGCAGCTGGAATCCTAGCTCTGGGGCCAACGTCCTGACTTTC
j_gene: TRBJ1-1; v_gene: TRBV29-1; abundance: .; d_gene: .; CDR3aa: CSGGDMNTEAFF; CDR3nt: TGCAGCGGAGGAGATATGAACACTGAAGCTTTCTTT
j_gene: TRBJ2-1; v_gene: TRBV7-9; abundance: once; d_gene: TRBD1; CDR3aa: CASSPWDRNNEQFF; CDR3nt: TGTGCCAGCAGCCCGTGGGACAGAAACAATGAGCAGTTCTTC
j_gene: TRBJ2-2; v_gene: TRBV29-1; abundance: .; d_gene: .; CDR3aa: CSVDSGNRLNTGELFF; CDR3nt: TGCAGCGTTGACTCCGGGAATCGGCTGAACACCGGGGAGCTGTTTTTT
j_gene: TRBJ2-2; v_gene: TRBV30; abundance: once; d_gene: .; CDR3aa: CAWNPRGNTGELFF; CDR3nt: TGTGCCTGGAACCCCAGGGGGAACACCGGGGAGCTGTTTTTT
j_gene: TRBJ1-2; v_gene: TRBV6-5; abundance: once; d_gene: .; CDR3aa: CASSYSPGADGYTF; CDR3nt: TGTGCCAGCAGTTACTCCCCGGGGGCCGATGGCTACACCTTC
j_gene: TRBJ2-7; v_gene: TRBV7-9; abundance: few; d_gene: .; CDR3aa: CASSPTGNSYEQYF; CDR3nt: TGTGCCAGCAGCCCGACAGGAAACTCCTACGAGCAGTACTTC
j_gene: TRBJ2-3; v_gene: TRBV6-4; abundance: .; d_gene: TRBD2; CDR3aa: CASSDSETSVRDTQYF; CDR3nt: TGTGCCAGCAGTGACTCCGAGACTAGCGTTAGAGATACGCAGTATTTT
j_gene: TRBJ1-1; v_gene: TRBV4-3; abundance: .; d_gene: .; CDR3aa: CASSQGGRDNTEAFF; CDR3nt: TGCGCCAGCAGCCAAGGAGGCAGGGATAACACTGAAGCTTTCTTT
j_gene: TRBJ1-2; v_gene: TRBV30; abundance: .; d_gene: .; CDR3aa: CAGDVSSSDGYTF; CDR3nt: TGTGCCGGGGACGTCTCATCCTCTGATGGCTACACCTTC
j_gene: TRBJ2-3; v_gene: TRBV4-3; abundance: once; d_gene: .; CDR3aa: CASSQAQLGLVLTDTQYF; CDR3nt: TGCGCCAGCAGCCAAGCCCAATTGGGGCTTGTACTCACAGATACGCAGTATTTT
j_gene: TRBJ1-5; v_gene: TRBV7-9; abundance: .; d_gene: .; CDR3aa: CASSLGGTPKLHF; CDR3nt: TGTGCCAGCAGCTTAGGCGGGACCCCGAAATTGCATTTT
j_gene: TRBJ2-2; v_gene: TRBV29-1; abundance: few; d_gene: .; CDR3aa: CSVESAGELFF; CDR3nt: TGCAGCGTTGAGTCGGCCGGGGAGCTGTTTTTT
j_gene: TRBJ1-1; v_gene: TRBV27; abundance: once; d_gene: .; CDR3aa: CASSLIAGNTEAFF; CDR3nt: TGTGCCAGCAGTTTAATCGCGGGGAACACTGAAGCTTTCTTT
j_gene: TRBJ2-7; v_gene: TRBV30; abundance: .; d_gene: .; CDR3aa: CAWSGETYEQYF; CDR3nt: TGTGCCTGGAGTGGGGAGACCTACGAGCAGTACTTC
j_gene: TRBJ1-2; v_gene: TRBV2; abundance: .; d_gene: .; CDR3aa: CASSDAGEADF; CDR3nt: TGTGCCAGCAGTGATGCAGGCGAGGCAGATTTC
j_gene: TRBJ2-3; v_gene: TRBV5-1; abundance: .; d_gene: .; CDR3aa: CASSLGWDTSTDTQYF; CDR3nt: TGCGCCAGCAGCTTGGGATGGGACACCAGCACAGATACGCAGTATTTT
j_gene: TRBJ2-5; v_gene: TRBV29-1; abundance: few; d_gene: .; CDR3aa: CSVAFVRGKQETQYF; CDR3nt: TGCAGCGTTGCTTTTGTTAGGGGGAAACAAGAGACCCAGTACTTC
j_gene: TRBJ1-2; v_gene: TRBV9; abundance: .; d_gene: .; CDR3aa: CASSTRGWAANYGYTF; CDR3nt: TGTGCCAGCAGCACCCGAGGTTGGGCCGCTAACTATGGCTACACCTTC
j_gene: TRBJ2-7; v_gene: TRBV2; abundance: .; d_gene: .; CDR3aa: CARREPSTYEQYF; CDR3nt: TGTGCCCGAAGAGAGCCATCCACCTACGAGCAGTACTTC
j_gene: TRBJ1-6; v_gene: TRBV9; abundance: .; d_gene: .; CDR3aa: CASSVASRSSPLHF; CDR3nt: TGTGCCAGCAGCGTAGCGAGTCGTAGCTCACCCCTCCACTTT
j_gene: TRBJ1-2; v_gene: TRBV9; abundance: once; d_gene: .; CDR3aa: CAKIYHYGYTF; CDR3nt: TGTGCCAAAATTTACCACTATGGCTACACCTTC
j_gene: TRBJ1-1; v_gene: TRBV30; abundance: once; d_gene: .; CDR3aa: CAWVSGVREVTEAFF; CDR3nt: TGTGCCTGGGTATCCGGCGTCAGGGAAGTCACTGAAGCTTTCTTT
j_gene: TRBJ2-6; v_gene: TRBV5-6; abundance: .; d_gene: .; CDR3aa: CASSFGTGANVLTF; CDR3nt: TGTGCCAGCAGCTTCGGTACTGGGGCCAACGTCCTGACTTTC
j_gene: TRBJ2-5; v_gene: TRBV27; abundance: .; d_gene: TRBD2; CDR3aa: CASSFYPTSGGVQETQYF; CDR3nt: TGTGCCAGCAGTTTCTACCCGACTAGCGGGGGAGTCCAAGAGACCCAGTACTTC
j_gene: TRBJ2-1; v_gene: TRBV4-3; abundance: .; d_gene: .; CDR3aa: CASSQDLGRDNLAYNEQFF; CDR3nt: TGCGCCAGCAGCCAAGATTTAGGGCGGGACAATCTGGCCTACAATGAGCAGTTCTTC
j_gene: TRBJ1-2; v_gene: TRBV27; abundance: .; d_gene: .; CDR3aa: CASSLIGRQKNYGYTF; CDR3nt: TGTGCCAGCAGTTTGATCGGAAGACAGAAAAACTATGGCTACACCTTC
j_gene: TRBJ2-7; v_gene: TRBV7-8; abundance: .; d_gene: TRBD2; CDR3aa: CASSLQASGYEQYF; CDR3nt: TGTGCCAGCAGTCTCCAGGCTAGCGGCTACGAGCAGTACTTC
j_gene: TRBJ1-6; v_gene: TRBV29-1; abundance: .; d_gene: .; CDR3aa: CSAADGNNSPLHF; CDR3nt: TGCAGCGCCGCGGACGGCAATAATTCACCCCTCCACTTT
j_gene: TRBJ2-7; v_gene: TRBV30; abundance: once; d_gene: .; CDR3aa: CACSGTEIYEQYF; CDR3nt: TGTGCCTGCAGCGGGACAGAAATCTACGAGCAGTACTTC
j_gene: TRBJ2-1; v_gene: TRBV29-1; abundance: .; d_gene: .; CDR3aa: CSVEDLGSGTEQFF; CDR3nt: TGCAGCGTTGAAGACCTAGGGTCAGGGACTGAGCAGTTCTTC
j_gene: TRBJ1-1; v_gene: TRBV9; abundance: .; d_gene: TRBD1; CDR3aa: CASSVSGGRTEAFF; CDR3nt: TGTGCCAGCAGCGTTTCAGGGGGGAGGACTGAAGCTTTCTTT
j_gene: TRBJ2-7; v_gene: TRBV30; abundance: .; d_gene: .; CDR3aa: CAWSSGISYEQYF; CDR3nt: TGTGCCTGGAGTTCAGGAATCTCCTACGAGCAGTACTTC